A single sample is the source of the 17 T cell receptor beta chains below, sequenced in a study of beta chain features in type 1 diabetes. Since all of the isolated RNA was reverse transcribed, expressed TCRB transcripts were what got sequenced. The assay was immunoSEQ multiplex PCR, and TCRdb's table has in-frame clones only and misses some. Of hundreds of thousands of clones in the sample, 15% to 20% were seen once. The sample consisted of naive CD4+ T cells from blood. Every receptor here comes from a woman younger than 30 in good health.

The CDR3: CASSYGENTGELFF. The CDR3 DNA follows: TGTGCCAGCAGTTACGGCGAAAACACCGGGGAGCTGTTTTTT. The rearrangement joins TRBV6-5 to TRBJ2-2; D is ambiguous. This CDR3 contains 14 residues. In germline, CDR1 is MNHEY, CDR2 SVGAGI. V gave up 2 bases and J gave up 2 bases, with 6 bases separating them.

This chain joins TRBV28 and TRBJ1-1, with TRBD1 as a possible D gene (6 bases). Germline V CDR1 and CDR2: MDHEN, SYDVKM. The CDR3 has 14 amino acids. V lost 7 bases and J lost 1, with 13 bases in between. CDR3 sequence (DNA): TGTGCCAGCAAACAGGGTACATGGAACACTGAAGCTTTCTTT. It translates to CASKQGTWNTEAFF.

This clone has only a few counts. The chain couples TRBV28 to TRBJ2-3; possibly TRBD1 or TRBD2 for D (6 bases each). Looked up from germline, CDR1 is MDHEN and CDR2 is SYDVKM. Trimming pared 5 bases from V and 1 base from J, leaving 10 bases between. The CDR3 length is 14 residues. The CDR3 DNA sequence: TGTGCCAGCAGTGACGGGGGCCGCACAGATACGCAGTATTTT. Amino acid sequence: CASSDGGRTDTQYF.

This clone was detected only a few times. This chain joins TRBV2 and TRBJ2-5; 8 bases map to TRBD2. CDR1 is SNHLY and CDR2 is FYNNEI in the germline V gene. The CDR3 length is 15 residues. Losses at the gene ends were 6 bases for V and 2 bases for J; bases not matched to a gene: 8. The CDR3 region has the DNA TGTGCCAGCAGCTTACGATTAGCGGGACAAGAGACCCAGTACTTC. Amino acid sequence: CASSLRLAGQETQYF.

V is TRBV11-2 and J is TRBJ2-1; TRBD2 matches 12 bases. This CDR3 is built from 14 residues. From germline, CDR1 is SGHAT and CDR2 FQNNGV. The junction had 3 bases not matched to a gene; V was cut back by 3 bases and J by 9 bases. The CDR3 coding sequence is TGTGCCAGCAGCTTGACTAGCGGGAGAACTGAGCAGTTCTTC. Translation gives CASSLTSGRTEQFF. Using reference TRBV11-2 and TRBJ2-1 for the parts outside the CDR3, the full variable domain is EAGVAQSPRYKIIEKRQSVAFWCNPISGHATLYWYQQILGQGPKLLIQFQNNGVVDDSQLPKDRFSAERLKGVDSTLKIQPAKLEDSAVYLCASSLTSGRTEQFFGPGTRLTVL.

V gene TRBV11-2 combines with J gene TRBJ2-3; no reliable D call. The V gene's germline CDR1 is SGHAT and CDR2 FQNNGV. Trimming removed 1 base at V and 2 bases at J, with 10 bases between. This CDR3 has 15 amino acids. CDR3 in amino acids: CASSLVVGFTDTQYF. The CDR3, as DNA: TGTGCCAGCAGCTTAGTAGTAGGCTTCACAGATACGCAGTATTTT.

This clone was seen a handful of times. The rearrangement uses TRBV7-9 and TRBJ1-4; D unresolved. In germline, CDR1 is SEHNR, CDR2 FQNEAQ (reference sequence). The CDR3 loop spans 13 amino acids. V lost 1 base and J 8 bases, leaving 8 bases between the germline ends. CDR3 in amino acids: CASSLGGWEKLFF. CDR3 coding DNA: TGTGCCAGCAGCTTAGGGGGATGGGAAAAACTGTTTTTT.

The rearrangement uses TRBV14 and TRBJ2-5; TRBD2 is a possible D gene (6 bases). The germline CDR1 and CDR2 sequences are SGHDN and FVKESK. The CDR3 length is 15 residues. The V end lost 2 bases, the J end lost 1 base, and 11 bases lay between the germline ends. CDR3 amino acids: CASSQQRTIQETQYF. The CDR3 DNA is TGTGCCAGCAGCCAACAGCGGACTATCCAAGAGACCCAGTACTTC.

Points on this clone: In the same sample, other DNA sequences code for this CDR3. This chain joins TRBV7-3 and TRBJ2-1; D not certain. The germline V and J ends were trimmed by 0 bases and 3 bases, with 6 bases remaining between them. The CDR3 consists of 14 residues. The germline CDR1 and CDR2 sequences are SGHTA and FQGTGA. CDR3 in DNA: TGTGCCAGCAGCTTAACGCCAAGCTACAATGAGCAGTTCTTC. It codes for CASSLTPSYNEQFF.

The chain uses TRBV28 and TRBJ1-4, with D maybe TRBD1 (6 bases). Between the trimmed V and J ends, which lost 11 bases and 0 bases, there was a span of 16 bases. CDR1 MDHEN and CDR2 SYDVKM come from the germline V gene. This CDR3 is 15 amino acids long. CDR3 sequence (DNA): TGTGCCTCGGGGGCCGGGATCGCAACTAATGAAAAACTGTTTTTT. This encodes CASGAGIATNEKLFF.

The chain has TRBV29-1 and TRBJ2-5, with D perhaps TRBD2 (7 bases). Germline V gene lookup returns CDR1 SQVTM and CDR2 ANQGSEA. V dropped 5 bases and J dropped 5 bases, with 24 bases sitting between them. The length of the CDR3 is 16 residues. The CDR3 DNA sequence: TGCAGCGTTTTGGGGGGGCAGGGGATCATTTCGGAGACCCAGTACTTC. Its translation: CSVLGGQGIISETQYF.

The table lists this clone with a few counts. V and J are TRBV15 and TRBJ1-5; no reliable D call. The CDR3 runs 17 residues. V lost 1 base and J 0 bases, leaving 13 bases between the germline ends. In germline, CDR1 is LNHNV, CDR2 YYDKDF (reference sequence). CDR3 nucleotides: TGTGCCACCAGCAGAGGCTACGGGCAGAATAGCAATCAGCCCCAGCATTTT. The encoded protein is CATSRGYGQNSNQPQHF.

The V and J genes are TRBV7-9 and TRBJ2-3; D unclear. CDR1 SEHNR and CDR2 FQNEAQ come from the germline V gene (reference sequence). The CDR3 has 16 residues. V was cut by 5 bases and J by 3 bases, with 18 bases left in between. This chain's CDR3 is CASSTVAGTWTDTQYF. The CDR3, as DNA: TGTGCCAGCAGCACCGTGGCAGGAACCTGGACAGATACGCAGTATTTT.

This clone has a handful of counts. The V gene is TRBV11-2, the J gene TRBJ2-7; D not certain. Germline assignment: CDR1 SGHAT and CDR2 FQNNGV. V gave up 4 bases and J gave up 6 bases, with 7 bases separating them. This CDR3 has 11 amino acids. The CDR3 reads CASSSSPEQYF. CDR3 nucleotides: TGTGCCAGCAGCTCATCCCCCGAGCAGTACTTC.

This clone was detected only a few times. The V call is TRBV19, the J call TRBJ1-1; perhaps TRBD1 as D (6 bases). V was clipped by 6 bases and J by 4 bases, with 15 bases between them. Per germline, CDR1 LNHDA and CDR2 SQIVND (reference sequence). There are 14 residues in the CDR3. The CDR3 region is CASRNRADGTEAFF. The CDR3 DNA follows: TGTGCCAGTAGGAACAGGGCTGACGGCACTGAAGCTTTCTTT.

This chain uses TRBV9 with TRBJ2-1; weak D call: TRBD2 (6 bases). The CDR3 totals 14 residues. Germline V CDR1 and CDR2: SGDLS, YYNGEE. Trimming removed 0 bases from V and 6 bases from J, with 10 bases in between. CDR3 bases: TGTGCCAGCAGCGTAGAGGGAGGAACCAATGAGCAGTTCTTC. As protein: CASSVEGGTNEQFF.

The chain has TRBV9 and TRBJ2-2, with 12 bases lining up with TRBD2. Germline V gives CDR1 SGDLS, CDR2 YYNGEE. CDR3 length equals 16 residues. J gave up 6 bases and V 4 bases, and 7 bases lay outside the gene matches. CDR3 amino acids: CASSSRLAGVAGELFF. CDR3 sequence (DNA): TGTGCCAGCAGCTCACGACTAGCGGGAGTCGCCGGGGAGCTGTTTTTT.